This is a list of T cell receptor beta chains from one sample in a study of shared clonotypes between healthy human individuals. This table comes from immunoSEQ multiplex PCR, and its TCRdb copy is limited to in-frame clones, with some not included. The sample has about 2.1 million clones, about 92% seen once. Specimen: naive CD8+ T cells from PBMCs. The receptors originated from a young man in good health. Some clones in this sample may be carry-over from other donors' samples. Both conserved end residues are part of each CDR3. The D gene is left open where the match is weak. Some rows have no size entry. The others give once, few or many, or a class for an expanded clone.

DNA	CDR3	V	J	D	size
TGTGCCAGCAGCTTGGGCCTCGGGACAGGGGTATACGAGCAGTACTTC	CASSLGLGTGVYEQYF	TRBV5-5	TRBJ2-7	TRBD1	.
TGTGCCAGTAGAACGACTAGCGGGAGCTACAATGAGCAGTTCTTC	CASRTTSGSYNEQFF	TRBV19	TRBJ2-1	TRBD2	few
TGTGCCATCAGTGAGTCATCGCCCACACGGGAGCTGTTTTTT	CAISESSPTRELFF	TRBV10-3	TRBJ2-2	.	once
TGCAGCGTTCGAAGCGGGAGCGACTCCTACGAGCAGTACTTC	CSVRSGSDSYEQYF	TRBV29-1	TRBJ2-7	TRBD2	.
TGTGCCAGCGGAGACGGGACAGGGCCTGGTTTGGGCACCTTC	CASGDGTGPGLGTF	TRBV2	TRBJ1-2	TRBD1	.
TGTGCCAGCAGCCCGACAATGGGAGAGACCGGGGAGCTGTTTTTT	CASSPTMGETGELFF	TRBV9	TRBJ2-2	.	.
TGTGCCAGCAGTTACTCGCCGGGAGGGGCCGATACGCAGTATTTT	CASSYSPGGADTQYF	TRBV6-5	TRBJ2-3	TRBD2	.
TGTGCCAGCAGTTACGGTGGGGGCGCCGATGGCTACACCTTC	CASSYGGGADGYTF	TRBV6-5	TRBJ1-2	.	.
TGCGCCAGCAGCCAGAGGACAGGGGGCATTTACGAGCAGTACTTC	CASSQRTGGIYEQYF	TRBV4-1	TRBJ2-7	TRBD1	once
TGTGCCAGCAGTGAAGCGGGGGACAGGGCGAACTATGGCTACACCTTC	CASSEAGDRANYGYTF	TRBV6-1	TRBJ1-2	TRBD1	once
TGTGCCACCCTTGTCCGGGACAGGGATTACAATGAGCAGTTCTTC	CATLVRDRDYNEQFF	TRBV7-9	TRBJ2-1	TRBD1	.
TGTGCCAGCAGTTTAAGCTCGGGGATCGAGGAGACCCAGTACTTC	CASSLSSGIEETQYF	TRBV28	TRBJ2-5	.	.
TGCGCCAGCAGCCACGGCCGGAATGAGCAGTTCTTC	CASSHGRNEQFF	TRBV10-1	TRBJ2-1	.	.
TGTGCCAGCAGTTTACCGCGTGACAGGGTTCTCCCTAGCTCCTACGAGCAGTACTTC	CASSLPRDRVLPSSYEQYF	TRBV28	TRBJ2-7	TRBD1	.
TGTGCCAGCAGCTTAAAAGGGGGCACCTCCTCGAATGAGCAGTTCTTC	CASSLKGGTSSNEQFF	TRBV7-9	TRBJ2-1	TRBD1	.
TGTGCCAGCATGAACAGGGGATACGAGCAGTACTTC	CASMNRGYEQYF	TRBV28	TRBJ2-7	TRBD1	few
TGTGCCAGCAGCTTAGGGGACAGCCGCTATGGCTACACCTTC	CASSLGDSRYGYTF	TRBV7-9	TRBJ1-2	TRBD1	.
TGTGCCAGCAGCCCCGGCGGCGGGAGGGGCGCAGATACGCAGTATTTT	CASSPGGGRGADTQYF	TRBV9	TRBJ2-3	TRBD2	.
TGTGCCAGCAGCTTTCCCCCCTTGGGAAACAATGAGCAGTTCTTC	CASSFPPLGNNEQFF	TRBV5-4	TRBJ2-1	.	.
TGTGCCAGCAGCTCGGGACTAGCGGGAACCTACGAGCAGTACTTC	CASSSGLAGTYEQYF	TRBV7-6	TRBJ2-7	TRBD2	.
TGTGCCATCAGGCCGGGACTAGCGGGAGGGCCGGAGGATACGCAGTATTTT	CAIRPGLAGGPEDTQYF	TRBV10-3	TRBJ2-3	TRBD2	.
TGTGCCAGCAGTTTAACGGGGACTAGCGGGAGGGCCTACAATGAGCAGTTCTTC	CASSLTGTSGRAYNEQFF	TRBV28	TRBJ2-1	TRBD2	.
TGTGCCAGCAGCTTTAGCGGGGGACACTACGAGCAGTACTTC	CASSFSGGHYEQYF	TRBV7-2	TRBJ2-7	TRBD2	once
TGTGCCAGCAGCATTTTTCTAGCGGGAAAGGGCAATGAGCAGTTCTTC	CASSIFLAGKGNEQFF	TRBV11-2	TRBJ2-1	TRBD2	.
TGTGCCAGCAGTGAAAGGGCAGCCGAAGCTTTCTTT	CASSERAAEAFF	TRBV6-1	TRBJ1-1	.	.
TGTGCCAGCAGCTTGGTCCAAACTAGGATCCAGAATACGCAGTATTTT	CASSLVQTRIQNTQYF	TRBV5-5	TRBJ2-3	.	.
TGTGCCAGCAGTGACCGGGACACCTCCCCAAATACGCAGTATTTT	CASSDRDTSPNTQYF	TRBV28	TRBJ2-3	.	.
TGTGCCAGCAGCCAAGGGCGACAGGGGGCGAGGGCCCAGTACTTC	CASSQGRQGARAQYF	TRBV14	TRBJ2-5	TRBD1	.
TGTGCCAGCAGTCCGATTCGGGAGGTCTACGAGCAGTACTTC	CASSPIREVYEQYF	TRBV28	TRBJ2-7	TRBD2	.
TGTGCCTGGAGCAGGGCTACTGAAGCTTTCTTT	CAWSRATEAFF	TRBV30	TRBJ1-1	.	.
TGCGCCAGCAGCCCGGCGTCGGTGGGGACCTCCTACTACAATGAGCAGTTCTTC	CASSPASVGTSYYNEQFF	TRBV4-1	TRBJ2-1	.	once
TGTGCCAGCAGGATAGCGGGCGCGAGCTCCTACGAGCAGTACTTC	CASRIAGASSYEQYF	TRBV5-5	TRBJ2-7	TRBD2	.
TGTGCCAGCAGCCCCGACAGAGACTACGAGCAGTACTTC	CASSPDRDYEQYF	TRBV7-9	TRBJ2-7	.	.
TGTGCCAGCAGCGCGGGATCTTACGAGCAGTACTTC	CASSAGSYEQYF	TRBV7-9	TRBJ2-7	.	once
TGTGCCAGCAGCCCGACAGGGCCCAACGAGCAGTACTTC	CASSPTGPNEQYF	TRBV11-2	TRBJ2-7	TRBD1	.
TGTGCCAGCTCACCACCTGACAGGGGGCCGTACAATGAGCAGTTCTTC	CASSPPDRGPYNEQFF	TRBV18	TRBJ2-1	TRBD1	once
TGTGCCAGCAGCGCCAATAGAGCGCCCGGTTTATACAATGAGCAGTTCTTC	CASSANRAPGLYNEQFF	TRBV9	TRBJ2-1	.	.
TGTGCCAGCAGCCAGGGGCGCGGGAATCAGCCCCAGCATTTT	CASSQGRGNQPQHF	TRBV13	TRBJ1-5	.	.
TGTGCCAGCAGGCTGACAGGGCTGAACACTGAAGCTTTCTTT	CASRLTGLNTEAFF	TRBV27	TRBJ1-1	TRBD1	.
TGTGCCAGCAGCTTGGGGACCGAGCAGTACTTC	CASSLGTEQYF	TRBV5-6	TRBJ2-7	.	.
TGTGCCAGCAATCTGTCAGGGAAAGTCCCTAATGAAAAACTGTTTTTT	CASNLSGKVPNEKLFF	TRBV6-6	TRBJ1-4	.	.
TGTGCCAGTAGTATAGATCCGCGGGACAGGGTTTTTTCCAATCAGCCCCAGCATTTT	CASSIDPRDRVFSNQPQHF	TRBV19	TRBJ1-5	TRBD1	.
TGTGCCAGCAGCTTCGGGGCAGGGCATCAGCCCCAGCATTTT	CASSFGAGHQPQHF	TRBV5-6	TRBJ1-5	.	.
TGTGCCAGCAGTTCCGAGCCGAGGGATGAGCAGTTCTTC	CASSSEPRDEQFF	TRBV2	TRBJ2-1	.	.
TGTGCTAGTGGTTTGGGGATTACAGCGACAGATACGCAGTATTTT	CASGLGITATDTQYF	TRBV12-5	TRBJ2-3	.	.
TGTGCCAGCACCAACCCTAGGAACGGAGGGACGAACACCGGGGAGCTGTTTTTT	CASTNPRNGGTNTGELFF	TRBV28	TRBJ2-2	.	.
TGTGCCAGGAATATCGGACAGGGGAACACTGAAGCTTTCTTT	CARNIGQGNTEAFF	TRBV2	TRBJ1-1	TRBD1	.
TGTGCCAGCAGCGTGGGAGGTCAGGGGTTAGGCGAGCAGTACTTC	CASSVGGQGLGEQYF	TRBV11-2	TRBJ2-7	.	.
TGTGCCAGCAGCTTAAGACCGGGACAGGGCACCGGGGAGCTGTTTTTT	CASSLRPGQGTGELFF	TRBV11-3	TRBJ2-2	TRBD1	few
TGTGCCAGCAGTTTAGTTGGGGGCAGGACTGAAGCTTTCTTT	CASSLVGGRTEAFF	TRBV27	TRBJ1-1	.	.